These 28 T cell receptor beta chains share one sample of origin, sequenced in a study of blood T cell repertoires in COVID-19. Data came from immunoSEQ multiplex PCR; TCRdb stores just in-frame clones and leaves some out. The sample holds some 200,000 clones, 87% seen once. Sequences were obtained from PBMCs or T cells enriched from blood (not recorded which). The receptors shown here come from a man aged 18 to 35 with acute COVID-19.

V and J are TRBV7-9 and TRBJ2-7; 7 nucleotides align to TRBD1. The CDR3 contains 14 residues. CDR1 is SEHNR and CDR2 is FQNEAQ in the germline V gene (reference sequence). V lost 4 bases to trimming and J lost 4 bases; unmatched junction nucleotides: 7. CDR3 nucleotide sequence: TGTGCCAGCAGCTCCGGGACAGAACGGTACGAGCAGTACTTC. It encodes CASSSGTERYEQYF.

There are a few counts of this clone. V is TRBV28 and J is TRBJ2-2; 7 nucleotides match TRBD1. V lost 5 bases to trimming and J lost 5 bases; unmatched junction nucleotides: 11. Per the germline V gene, CDR1 is MDHEN and CDR2 is SYDVKM. This CDR3 has 16 amino acids. The CDR3 DNA reads as TGTGCCAGCAGTAGGGATTGGGACAGAGAGACCGGGGAGCTGTTTTTT. This translates into CASSRDWDRETGELFF. The variable domain in full, completed from reference TRBV28 and TRBJ2-2, reads DVKVTQSSRYLVKRTGEKVFLECVQDMDHENMFWYRQDPGLGLRLIYFSYDVKMKEKGDIPEGYSVSREKKERFSLILESASTNQTSMYLCASSRDWDRETGELFFGEGSRLTVL.

V gene TRBV6-2 or TRBV6-3 combines with J gene TRBJ2-1; D uncertain. This CDR3 contains 16 residues. V lost 5 bases, J lost 0 bases, and 14 bases lay in between. Germline V CDR1 and CDR2: MNHEY, SVGEGT. For the CDR3, the DNA is TGTGCCAGCAGTGTCCTACTACTTAGCTCCTACAATGAGCAGTTCTTC. It codes for CASSVLLLSSYNEQFF.

This chain connects TRBV27 to TRBJ1-1, with TRBD1 matching 11 bases. Germline lookup yields CDR1 MNHEY and CDR2 SMNVEV (reference sequence). There are 14 residues in the CDR3. V was pared by 5 bases and J by 4 bases, with 3 bases of the junction left unmatched. In DNA form, the CDR3 reads TGTGCCAGCAGTATGGGACAGGGGGGCACTGAAGCTTTCTTT. This gives the protein CASSMGQGGTEAFF.

This clone has only one observation. V and J are TRBV3-1 (or the pseudogene TRBV3-2) and TRBJ2-7; D call uncertain. Trimming removed 0 bases from V and 3 bases from J, with 12 bases in between. CDR3 size: 15 residues. CDR1 and CDR2 from the germline V gene are LGHDT and YNNKEL (reference sequence). CDR3: CASSQDRWQDYEQYF. As DNA, the CDR3 is TGTGCCAGCAGCCAAGATCGATGGCAGGACTACGAGCAGTACTTC.

The J gene is TRBJ2-1, the V gene TRBV12-3 or TRBV12-4, with D perhaps matching TRBD1 (6 bases). V lost 6 bases and J lost 8, with 14 bases in between. CDR3 size: 13 residues. DNA for the CDR3: TGTGCCAGCAGCAGAGGACAGTCAGATGAGCAGTTCTTC. It codes for CASSRGQSDEQFF.

J is TRBJ1-4 and V is TRBV28; D ambiguous. Germline loops: CDR1 MDHEN, CDR2 SYDVKM. The CDR3 totals 15 residues. V lost 3 bases, J lost 5 bases, and 13 bases lay in between. The chain's CDR3 is CASSFYSSTNEKLFF. Written as DNA, the CDR3 is TGTGCCAGCAGTTTTTACAGCTCCACGAATGAAAAACTGTTTTTT.

V usage is TRBV30 and J usage is TRBJ2-7; tentative D call: TRBD1 (6 bases). V was trimmed by 0 bases and J by 2 bases, leaving 11 bases between them. This CDR3 comprises 14 residues. Germline CDR1 is GTSNPN and CDR2 is SVGIG (reference sequence). CDR3: CAWSVTRGTYEQYF. As DNA, the CDR3 is TGTGCCTGGAGTGTTACAAGGGGGACCTACGAGCAGTACTTC.

This clone has just a few counts. V usage is TRBV19 and J usage is TRBJ2-3; a possible D gene is TRBD1 (5 bases). Between the trimmed V and J ends, which lost 5 bases and 5 bases, there was a span of 11 bases. CDR1 is LNHDA, CDR2 SQIVND, per germline (reference sequence). The CDR3 totals 13 residues. The CDR3 nucleotides are TGTGCCAGTAGTCCAGGGTGGGGAGATACGCAGTATTTT. Encoded protein: CASSPGWGDTQYF. Filled out from reference TRBV19 and TRBJ2-3, the complete variable domain reads DGGITQSPKYLFRKEGQNVTLSCEQNLNHDAMYWYRQDPGQGLRLIYYSQIVNDFQKGDIAEGYSVSREKKESFPLTVTSAQKNPTAFYLCASSPGWGDTQYFGPGTRLTVL.

The gene calls are TRBV19 and TRBJ2-1, with TRBD1 matching 8 bases. Per the germline V gene, CDR1 is LNHDA and CDR2 is SQIVND (reference sequence). This CDR3 is built from 15 residues. The V gene end was trimmed by 2 bases and the J gene end by 4 bases; junction bases not matched to a gene: 4. This CDR3 is CASSISDRVYNEQFF. CDR3 in DNA: TGTGCCAGTAGTATATCGGACAGGGTATACAATGAGCAGTTCTTC.

The V call is TRBV6-5, the J call TRBJ1-6; D is possibly TRBD1 (5 bases). Per germline, CDR1 MNHEY and CDR2 SVGAGI. The CDR3 extends over 15 amino acids. The V and J ends lost 6 bases and 4 bases respectively, with 13 bases between them. The CDR3 region is CASRPQGVYNSPLHF. The DNA of the CDR3 is TGTGCCAGCAGGCCCCAGGGTGTGTATAATTCACCCCTCCACTTT.

The V and J genes are TRBV10-3 and TRBJ2-5; 12 bases are a match to TRBD2. Germline CDR1 reads ENHRY; CDR2 reads SYGVKD. This CDR3 comprises 18 residues. The V segment lost 0 bases and the J segment 2 bases; nucleotides outside the gene matches: 7. DNA for the CDR3: TGTGCCATCAGTGAGTCGACGACTAGCGGGGGCGGACAAGAGACCCAGTACTTC. This gives the protein CAISESTTSGGGQETQYF.

This sequence joins TRBV5-1 and TRBJ2-7, with 7 bases identical to TRBD1. The CDR3 consists of 15 residues. CDR1 and CDR2 from the germline V gene are SGHRS and YFSETQ. V lost 1 base, J lost 2 bases, and 6 bases stayed unmatched. CDR3 DNA sequence: TGCGCCAGCAGCTTGACAGGGGAAGGGCCCTACGAGCAGTACTTC. It yields the protein CASSLTGEGPYEQYF.

This clone was found once. The chain joins TRBV19 to TRBJ1-5, with D unresolved. Germline CDR1 reads LNHDA; CDR2 reads SQIVND (reference sequence). The CDR3 has 14 amino acids. V was clipped by 10 bases and J by 0 bases, with 13 bases between them. The CDR3 region has the DNA TGTGCCACTAGGAGTGTTTTTAGCAATCAGCCCCAGCATTTT. Protein product: CATRSVFSNQPQHF.

J is TRBJ2-2 and V is TRBV7-3, with 8 positions matching TRBD2. The CDR3 has 17 residues. The trim removed 7 bases at V and 1 base at J, leaving 11 bases unmatched. The germline V gene has CDR1 SGHTA and CDR2 FQGTGA. The CDR3 region is CASTFGAGGRNTGELFF. The CDR3 DNA reads TGTGCCAGCACTTTCGGGGCGGGAGGCCGGAACACCGGGGAGCTGTTTTTT.

The chain employs TRBV14 and TRBJ2-1, with 13 bases identical to TRBD2. CDR3 length: 17 residues. J was trimmed by 7 bases and V by 1 base; bases with no gene match: 7. In germline, CDR1 is SGHDN, CDR2 FVKESK. The CDR3 bases are TGTGCCAGCAGCCAAGTTAGGACTAGCGGGAGAATGAATGAGCAGTTCTTC. It yields the protein CASSQVRTSGRMNEQFF.

The gene calls are TRBV4-2 and TRBJ1-5; 7 bases agree with TRBD1. The CDR3 sequence is 15 residues long. CDR1 is LGHNA, CDR2 YNFKEQ, per germline. V shed 0 bases, J shed 6 bases, and the junction held 5 bases outside the gene matches. The DNA for the CDR3 is TGTGCCAGCAGCCAAGATCCGGCAGGGGGTCAGCCCCAGCATTTT. Its protein product is CASSQDPAGGQPQHF.

V gene TRBV19 combines with J gene TRBJ1-1; 11 bases agree with TRBD1. Germline CDR1 is LNHDA and CDR2 is SQIVND (reference sequence). The CDR3 runs to 15 residues. The V and J ends lost 3 bases and 5 bases, in that order; junction bases with no gene match: 5. The DNA of the CDR3 is TGTGCCAGTAGTATTCAGGGACAGGGGGTGACTGAAGCTTTCTTT. It is translated as CASSIQGQGVTEAFF.

J is TRBJ2-5 and V is TRBV11-2; D is perhaps TRBD1 (5 bases). V was pared by 1 base and J by 3 bases, with 6 bases between. CDR3 length equals 13 residues. The V gene's germline CDR1 is SGHAT and CDR2 FQNNGV. The CDR3 DNA reads as TGTGCCAGCAGCTTAGGCAGGGAAGAGACCCAGTACTTC. It translates to CASSLGREETQYF.

The chain couples TRBV2 to TRBJ2-5; perhaps TRBD1 as D (6 bases). CDR1 and CDR2 from the germline V gene are SNHLY and FYNNEI. The CDR3 spans 16 residues. Trimming removed 5 bases at V and 5 bases at J, with 21 bases between. This CDR3 reads CASSTTGPLRGETQYF. DNA for the CDR3: TGTGCCAGCAGTACCACAGGGCCTTTGAGGGGGGAGACCCAGTACTTC.

The CDR3 region is CASSLEAWTPTSEQYF. The CDR3 nucleotides are TGTGCCAGCAGCTTAGAGGCCTGGACTCCTACATCCGAGCAGTACTTC. The genes are TRBV11-2 and TRBJ2-7; maybe TRBD2 (5 bases). V lost 0 bases and J lost 6, with 18 bases in between. The CDR3 length is 16 residues. CDR1 and CDR2 from the germline V gene are SGHAT and FQNNGV.

The chain uses TRBV28 and TRBJ2-1; D possibly corresponds to TRBD2 (5 bases). CDR1 is MDHEN and CDR2 is SYDVKM in the germline V gene. The CDR3 is 15 amino acids. Trimming cost V 7 bases and J 5 bases, with 18 bases left between them. The CDR3 coding sequence is TGTGCCAGCAATAGCCTGGGCGGGCTCCACAATGAGCAGTTCTTC. Translation: CASNSLGGLHNEQFF.

The genes are TRBV7-3 and TRBJ2-1; 9 positions match TRBD2. Germline CDR1 SGHTA, CDR2 FQGTGA. With 0 bases clipped from V and 1 base from J, the junction kept 7 bases outside the gene matches. The length of the CDR3 is 18 residues. The CDR3 DNA is TGTGCCAGCAGCTTAACCGGCGGGAGGGCCCTTTCCTACAATGAGCAGTTCTTC. It translates to CASSLTGGRALSYNEQFF.

V gene TRBV5-1 combines with J gene TRBJ2-5; 7 bases are shared with TRBD2. This CDR3 is built from 15 residues. Germline CDR1 is SGHRS and CDR2 is YFSETQ. V lost 5 bases and J lost 2; bases outside the gene matches: 9. DNA of the CDR3: TGCGCCAGCAGTGGTCGGCTAGCGGCTCAAGAGACCCAGTACTTC. Its translation is CASSGRLAAQETQYF.

This clone was counted only a few times. V and J are TRBV12-3 or TRBV12-4 and TRBJ1-2; TRBD1 agrees at 9 bases. V trimming: 8 bases; J trimming: 2 bases; junction bases outside the gene matches: 0. The CDR3 has 12 residues. This CDR3 is CASGQGNYGYTF. The CDR3 coding sequence is TGTGCCAGCGGACAGGGGAACTATGGCTACACCTTC.

The rearrangement uses TRBV7-3 and TRBJ2-3; 12 bases agree with TRBD2. Germline lookup yields CDR1 SGHTA and CDR2 FQGTGA. This CDR3 is 15 amino acids long. V lost 2 bases and J lost 5; bases outside the gene matches: 2. CDR3: CASSLLAGGIDTQYF. The CDR3 DNA follows: TGTGCCAGCAGCTTACTAGCGGGAGGGATAGATACGCAGTATTTT.

V gene TRBV27 combines with J gene TRBJ2-7, with 9 positions matching TRBD2. Losses at the gene ends were 2 bases for V and 3 bases for J; bases not matched to a gene: 2. This CDR3 contains 14 residues. The germline gives CDR1 MNHEY, CDR2 SMNVEV (reference sequence). CDR3 sequence: CASSLRREGYEQYF. The CDR3 nucleotides read TGTGCCAGCAGTTTACGGCGGGAGGGCTACGAGCAGTACTTC.

The chain uses TRBV30 and TRBJ2-4; D remains ambiguous. Trimming removed 5 bases from V and 2 bases from J, with 13 bases in between. Germline-derived CDR1 and CDR2 are GTSNPN and SVGIG (reference sequence). The CDR3 length is 14 residues. The CDR3 region is CAWSRSGTKNIQYF. The CDR3 DNA reads TGTGCCTGGTCCCGGTCGGGTACCAAAAACATTCAGTACTTC.